The T cell receptor (beta chain) under discussion was sequenced for a study of CD8+ T cells in alopecia areata. cDNA prepared by RNA extraction and subsequent reverse transcription served as the template for sequencing. TCRdb keeps only in-frame clones here, not all; method: immunoSEQ multiplex PCR. The sample comprises 110,000 to 150,000 clones, 86% of which are singletons, and 13% rests with the top ten. V gave up 5 bases and J gave up 12 bases; unmatched junction bases: 15. This CDR3 is 15 amino acids long. The germline CDR1 and CDR2 sequences are SEHNR and FQNEAQ (reference sequence). Treatment given: oral pan-JAK inhibitor, 5-10 mg twice daily. Alopecia areata patients provided lesional scalp punch biopsies and peripheral blood, both collected for the study.

The sample was CD8+ T cells sorted from blood, taken at week 4, from a patient treated with tofacitinib. This TCR was recovered from a human donor with alopecia areata. The chain has TRBV7-9 and TRBJ2-1; 8 bases are a match to TRBD1. DNA of the CDR3: TGTGCCAGCAGCCCCACGATGGAGGACAGGGAATGGCAGTTCTTC. It translates to CASSPTMEDREWQFF.